This TCR beta chain originates from a study of T cell repertoires in cytomegalovirus infection. Germline values: CDR1 SGHVT, CDR2 SQSDAQ. The CDR3 length is 15 residues. Trimming left V 5 bases short and J 1 base short, with 15 bases between. Each CDR3 protein is one row after TCRdb ran MiXCR on the reads. The sample comprises around 750,000 distinct CDR3 sequences, about 33% of which are singletons, and 12% rests with the top ten. This clonotype has more than one count but fewer than ten. The antigen is undetermined. The specimen was cultured CD8+ T cells from PBMCs, collected from culture after CMV antigen stimulation. The rearrangement links TRBV7-4 to TRBJ2-7; D remains ambiguous. This TCR was recovered from a human donor in good health (CMV status not recorded). Some clones in this sample may be carry-over from other donors' samples. CDR3 loop: CASSRTQSSSYEQYV. The CDR3 DNA follows: TGTGCCAGCAGCCGTACACAGTCCTCTTCCTACGAGCAGTACGTC.